The sequence of this TCR beta chain was determined in a study of CD8+ T cells in alopecia areata. Treatment of the sample: oral pan-JAK inhibitor, 5-10 mg twice daily. With respect to this clone: Its antigen is currently unknown.

Sequencing relied on a cDNA template that was reverse transcribed from extracted RNA. Data came from immunoSEQ multiplex PCR; TCRdb stores just in-frame clones and leaves some out. The sample has under 200,000 clones, 60% seen once; the top ten hold 13% to 15%. The study's findings and limits: Among the top 100, expanded CD8+ clones were significantly decreased by tofacitinib, as was scalp clonality.

This CDR3 spans 16 amino acids. Germline assignment: CDR1 SQVTM and CDR2 ANQGSEA. V usage is TRBV29-1 and J usage is TRBJ2-6; 9 nucleotides align to TRBD1. The TCR originated in a human donor with alopecia areata. The specimen was CD4+ T cells sorted from blood, collected at week 24, from a patient treated with tofacitinib. The DNA of the CDR3 is TGCGCCGCGGGGACAGGGAGACCCTCTGGGGCCAACGTCCTGACTTTC. Amino acid sequence: CAAGTGRPSGANVLTF.